This T cell receptor beta chain is from a study of T cells in Graves' hyperthyroidism and ophthalmopathy (dated by TCRdb to about 2019). Regarding the complete study: Peripheral blood was sampled at the time of initial diagnosis, prior to any treatment. The paper reports TCR Vbeta CDR3 sequencing of fewer than 150 peripheral blood samples: 43 ophthalmopathy, around 80 hyperthyroidism and 17 progressor patients. The approximately 95 discovery patients were divided at random into training and test sets in a 7:3 ratio. The study also compared thyroid tissue and blood T-cell repertoires from roughly six Graves' hyperthyroidism patients. Prospective prediction of ophthalmopathy was tested in an independent validation cohort consisting of fewer than 20 hyperthyroidism patients and 17 patients who later progressed to ophthalmopathy. To identify distinguishing TCR V-J signatures, a discovery cohort of some 100 patients was used, comprising roughly 45 with Graves' ophthalmopathy and about 59 with stable Graves' hyperthyroidism. Once sampling was done, hyperthyroidism patients were given methimazole at a starting dose of 30 mg daily, whereas ophthalmopathy patients were given high-dose intravenous methylprednisolone. Beyond this particular receptor, the publication reports: A model built on a 13 V-J signature distinguished ophthalmopathy from stable hyperthyroidism, reaching over 85% sensitivity and about 81% specificity in cross-validation and 80%/75% in testing. In validation, the model predicted progression to ophthalmopathy a median of about 5.9 months before onset, with about 70% sensitivity and 72.22% specificity. Most expanded thyroid clonotypes (frequency above 0.001) were also detected in blood, suggesting blood repertoires may reflect thyroid immune responses. Sample size was not statistically predetermined, and blinding of investigators to group allocation was not performed.

At the junction V is shortened by 1 base and J by 1 base, with 13 bases in between. There are 16 amino acids in the CDR3, from cysteine to phenylalanine inclusive. The retained sequence is limited to the CDR3, 48 bases, with the frame set at the first base. The CDR1 and CDR2 encoded by the germline V gene are SGHTA and FQGNSA. Amplification of TCR beta CDR3 regions was carried out from RNA transcripts. The first round of RT-PCR for the TCR CDR3 was performed with the HTBI primer set and the Qiagen OneStep RT-PCR kit. Libraries were constructed in a second round of multiplex PCR, after which size selection and purification were performed. Paired-end sequencing of the libraries was performed with 100 bp reads on an Illumina HiSeq2000. The study's processing was this. SOAPnuke was used to process the raw data, throwing out any read that contained adapters or uncalled bases, had a mean Phred below 15, or lacked an exact constant-primer or identifier match. High-quality paired reads were merged using COPE v1.2.5, and each unique nucleotide sequence was defined as a clonotype. MiTCR v1.1 was used to align the clonotypes against IMGT TRBV, TRBD and TRBJ reference segments. The analysis was restricted to V-J combinations with a frequency above 0.0001, which together covered about 99% of the repertoires. A TCS score was defined as the ratio between F50 (clonal expansion) and ExV (chaos), using BLOSUM62-based TCRdist between CDR3 peptides within each V-J. Welch's t-statistics and random forest reduced roughly 500 V-J features to around 14, which were used in a naive Bayes classifier (R e1071). In-frame beta chains were kept once TCRdb had trimmed the public reads at Q25 with fastp and called clones with MiXCR. CDR3 protein sequences are deduplicated, and each keeps its most common genes and DNA. The authors' filters were not applied to this entry. Across this sample there are roughly 290,000 distinct CDR3 sequences, with about an eighth seen only once. Clones ranked in the top ten supply more than 7.5% of the sample.

This clonotype has at least ten counts. No cognate antigen has been identified for it. Per-base quality was not reported, and no clone a single base away is much larger than it. Hyperthyroidism patients were aged 18 to 65 years and newly diagnosed, with disease duration of less than 2 months. Any patient with an uncontrolled infection, another autoimmune disease, pregnancy or lactation was excluded. Diagnoses relied on clinical symptoms, serum thyroxine and TRAb, thyroid ultrasound and orbital computed tomography. Blood from progressor patients was drawn when they were first diagnosed with hyperthyroidism, before any ophthalmopathy symptoms appeared. PBMCs were separated from 10 ml of fresh peripheral blood using Ficoll-Paque density gradient centrifugation. Patients classed as progressors first received a Graves' hyperthyroidism diagnosis and then went on to develop ophthalmopathy during follow-up. Total RNA was extracted with Trizol reagent, and quality was checked on an Agilent 2100 Bioanalyzer.

The TCR originated in a woman aged 25 to 45 with Graves' hyperthyroidism that later progressed to Graves' ophthalmopathy. The sample consisted of blood. The chain employs TRBV7-2 and TRBJ1-1; no D gene is confidently identified. Read as DNA, the sequence is TGTGCCAGCAGCTTAGACCGTCCGAAGGCGAACACTGAAGCTTTCTTT. Its protein is CASSLDRPKANTEAFF.